Listed here are 14 T cell receptor beta chains from one sample, sequenced in a study of lymphopenia after photon versus proton radiotherapy. TCRdb keeps only in-frame clones here, not all; method: immunoSEQ multiplex PCR. The sample contains 15,000 to 20,000 clones, about nine tenths of which appear only once. The input for sequencing was peripheral blood, taken from a patient treated with proton-based radiotherapy. Receptors were obtained from a man aged 65 to 79 with pancreatic cancer.

V usage is TRBV6-1 and J usage is TRBJ1-5, with D uncertain. The CDR3 has 14 amino acids. CDR1 and CDR2 from the germline V gene are MNHNS and SASEGT. CDR3 nucleotides: TGTGCTTCGCGGAGGCTACACTGGGATCAGCCCCAGCATTTT. It is translated as CASRRLHWDQPQHF.

The chain uses TRBV30 and TRBJ1-2; TRBD1 agrees at 7 bases. Germline lookup yields CDR1 GTSNPN and CDR2 SVGIG (reference sequence). The CDR3 sequence is 13 residues long. With V trimmed by 4 bases and J by 5 bases, 7 bases remained unmatched. The CDR3 reads CAWNRGFSYGYTF. The CDR3 coding sequence is TGTGCCTGGAACAGGGGTTTTTCGTATGGCTACACCTTC.

The rearrangement uses TRBV18 and TRBJ2-7; tentative D call: TRBD2 (5 bases). V was shortened by 4 bases and J by 3 bases, with 13 bases between the two germline ends. Looked up from germline, CDR1 is KGHSH and CDR2 is LQKENI. The length of the CDR3 is 14 residues. For the CDR3, the DNA is TGTGCCAGCTCACAATATAGCGAAAGCTACGAGCAGTACTTC. Its translation: CASSQYSESYEQYF. Filled out from reference TRBV18 and TRBJ2-7, the complete variable domain reads NAGVMQNPRHLVRRRGQEARLRCSPMKGHSHVYWYRQLPEEGLKFMVYLQKENIIDESGMPKERFSAEFPKEGPSILRIQQVVRGDSAAYFCASSQYSESYEQYFGPGTRLTVT.

This chain links TRBV6-1 with TRBJ1-1; maybe TRBD1 (5 bases). The CDR3 is 12 residues long. Germline V gene lookup returns CDR1 MNHNS and CDR2 SASEGT. Trimming left V 7 bases short and J 5 bases short, with 11 bases between. The CDR3 here is CASIWGWTEAFF. CDR3 DNA sequence: TGTGCCAGCATTTGGGGGTGGACTGAAGCTTTCTTT.

CDR3 bases: TGTGCCAGCACCAGCGGGGGACCCTCCTACAATGAGCAGTTCTTC. Protein product: CASTSGGPSYNEQFF. The chain combines TRBV9 with TRBJ2-1; TRBD2 agrees at 8 bases. The ends lost 6 bases at V and 0 bases at J; junction bases unmatched: 5. The CDR3 totals 15 residues. Germline values: CDR1 SGDLS, CDR2 YYNGEE.

This sequence joins TRBV9 and TRBJ2-2, with 7 nucleotides matching TRBD2. CDR3 length: 15 amino acids. Losses at the gene ends were 4 bases for V and 4 bases for J; bases not matched to a gene: 7. CDR1 SGDLS and CDR2 YYNGEE come from the germline V gene. The CDR3 sequence is CASSPLLAGTGELFF. CDR3 nucleotides: TGTGCCAGCAGCCCATTGTTAGCGGGCACCGGGGAGCTGTTTTTT.

This sequence joins TRBV19 and TRBJ1-1; D unresolved. Trimming took off 4 bases at V and 11 bases at J, with 14 bases between the two ends. This CDR3 is 12 amino acids long. Looked up from germline, CDR1 is LNHDA and CDR2 is SQIVND (reference sequence). The CDR3 reads CASSTPPANAFF. In DNA, the CDR3 is TGTGCCAGTAGTACCCCCCCCGCTAACGCTTTCTTT.

The chain couples TRBV2 to TRBJ2-1; possible D gene TRBD2, 6 bases. Germline V CDR1 and CDR2: SNHLY, FYNNEI. This CDR3 is 15 amino acids long. The V and J ends lost 6 bases and 0 bases respectively, with 12 bases between them. The CDR3 DNA reads TGTGCCAGCAGATTAGCGGAGAGCTCCTACAATGAGCAGTTCTTC. It encodes CASRLAESSYNEQFF.

This clone has just one count. The genes are TRBV18 and TRBJ1-5; no definite D call. CDR3 length: 14 residues. The germline V gene has CDR1 KGHSH and CDR2 LQKENI. The V and J ends lost 2 bases and 0 bases respectively, with 5 bases between them. The DNA for the CDR3 is TGTGCCAGCTCACCAGGGAATAGCAATCAGCCCCAGCATTTT. This translates into CASSPGNSNQPQHF.

The chain couples TRBV5-6 to TRBJ2-5; D tentatively reads TRBD1 or TRBD2 (6 bases each). The ends were cut back, 0 bases at V and 1 base at J, with 7 bases in the middle. Germline loops: CDR1 SGHDT, CDR2 YYEEEE. This CDR3 spans 14 amino acids. The CDR3 bases are TGTGCCAGCAGCTTGGAGGGGGGCCAAGAGACCCAGTACTTC. This codes for CASSLEGGQETQYF.

This chain connects TRBV6-1 to TRBJ2-7, with 8 bases matching TRBD2. Germline values: CDR1 MNHNS, CDR2 SASEGT. CDR3 size: 17 residues. V was pared by 3 bases and J by 0 bases, with 10 bases of the junction left unmatched. CDR3 protein: CASSEPGGGTSSYEQYF. CDR3 DNA: TGTGCCAGCAGTGAGCCCGGGGGGGGAACGAGCTCCTACGAGCAGTACTTC.

The genes are TRBV15 and TRBJ2-3; 8 bases map to TRBD1. V shed 1 base, J shed 5 bases, and the junction held 8 bases outside the gene matches. This CDR3 contains 16 residues. Germline V lookup: CDR1 LNHNV, CDR2 YYDKDF (reference sequence). The CDR3 DNA reads TGTGCCACCAGCAGAGTCCAGGGGGCGGGTGGAGATACGCAGTATTTT. Protein product: CATSRVQGAGGDTQYF.

This chain links TRBV5-1 with TRBJ2-2; D not resolved. In germline, CDR1 is SGHRS, CDR2 YFSETQ. The CDR3 runs 15 residues. The V and J ends lost 0 bases and 6 bases respectively, with 12 bases between them. The CDR3 nucleotides read TGCGCCAGCAGCTTGGAAGGCCAGGCGTCCGGGGAGCTGTTTTTT. Protein sequence: CASSLEGQASGELFF.

This rearrangement joins TRBV4-1 to TRBJ2-7; 13 positions agree with TRBD2. Germline V gene lookup returns CDR1 MGHRA and CDR2 YSYEKL. J lost 2 bases, V lost 0 bases, and 7 bases had no gene match. The CDR3 is made up of 18 amino acids. The CDR3 nucleotides read TGCGCCAGCAGCCAAGATCCCCTGACTAGCGGGGGGACCTACGAGCAGTACTTC. Its protein is CASSQDPLTSGGTYEQYF.